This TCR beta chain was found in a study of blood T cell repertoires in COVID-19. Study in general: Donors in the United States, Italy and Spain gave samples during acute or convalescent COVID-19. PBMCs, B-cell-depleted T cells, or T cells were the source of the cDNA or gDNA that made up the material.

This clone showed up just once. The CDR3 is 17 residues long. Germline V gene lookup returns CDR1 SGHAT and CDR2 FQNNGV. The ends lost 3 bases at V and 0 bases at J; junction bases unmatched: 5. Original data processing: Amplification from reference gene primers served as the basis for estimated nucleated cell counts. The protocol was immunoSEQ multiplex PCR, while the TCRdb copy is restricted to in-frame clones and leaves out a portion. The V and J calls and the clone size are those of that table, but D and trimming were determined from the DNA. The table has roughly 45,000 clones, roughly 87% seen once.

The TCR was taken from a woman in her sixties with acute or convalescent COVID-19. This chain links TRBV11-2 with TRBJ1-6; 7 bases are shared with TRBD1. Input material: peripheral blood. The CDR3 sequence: CASSFLGQSSYNSPLHF. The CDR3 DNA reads TGTGCCAGCAGCTTCTTGGGACAGAGCTCCTATAATTCACCCCTCCACTTT. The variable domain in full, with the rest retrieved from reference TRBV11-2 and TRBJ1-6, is EAGVAQSPRYKIIEKRQSVAFWCNPISGHATLYWYQQILGQGPKLLIQFQNNGVVDDSQLPKDRFSAERLKGVDSTLKIQPAKLEDSAVYLCASSFLGQSSYNSPLHFGNGTRLTVT.